The 7 T cell receptor beta chains reported below all come from one sample, sequenced in a study of blood T cell repertoires in COVID-19 (dated by TCRdb to the early 2020s). The library came from the immunoSEQ multiplex PCR assay. The table comes from immuneACCESS by way of TCRdb, which keeps in-frame sequences with V and J called. Part of the clones is missing from these tables; in studies checked, under half for an unresolved V gene and the rest for unknown reasons. This sample holds about 110,000 clones; around 83% were observed only once. The ten top clones hold roughly 4% of the sample. The specimen was peripheral blood. These TCRs come from a man in his 70s with acute or convalescent COVID-19.

The chain is built from TRBV6-5 and TRBJ1-2; D remains unclear. CDR3 length: 13 residues. CDR1 MNHEY and CDR2 SVGAGI come from the germline V gene. Trimming took off 5 bases at V and 4 bases at J, with 11 bases between the two ends. The chain's CDR3 is CASSTTLGYGYTF. The CDR3 bases are TGTGCCAGCAGTACGACACTAGGCTATGGCTACACCTTC.

V is TRBV6-6 and J is TRBJ2-3, with TRBD2 matching over 8 bases. Germline trimming cut 4 bases from V and 6 bases from J; bases unmatched to any gene: 9. This CDR3 spans 15 amino acids. Germline loops: CDR1 MNHNY, CDR2 SVGAGI (reference sequence). DNA for the CDR3: TGTGCCAGCAGTTTCGCGGCGGGGGGAAGTGATACGCAGTATTTT. This gives the protein CASSFAAGGSDTQYF.

The chain recombines TRBV6-2 or TRBV6-3 with TRBJ2-3; possible D gene TRBD1, 6 bases. Trimming took off 5 bases at V and 6 bases at J, with 12 bases between the two ends. CDR3 length: 13 residues. Germline lookup yields CDR1 MNHEY and CDR2 SVGEGT. The CDR3 is CASSTYRADTQYF. The CDR3 nucleotides are TGTGCCAGCAGTACTTACAGGGCTGATACGCAGTATTTT.

J is TRBJ2-3 and V is TRBV2; 8 bases map to TRBD2. This CDR3 has 15 amino acids. Germline V gene sequence: CDR1 SNHLY, CDR2 FYNNEI. Unmatched junction bases numbered 11, after V lost 10 bases and J lost 2 bases. The CDR3 sequence is CATLSGAVITDTQYF. In DNA form, the CDR3 reads TGTGCCACCCTTAGCGGGGCCGTTATCACAGATACGCAGTATTTT. The whole variable domain, filled in from reference TRBV2 and TRBJ2-3, reads EPEVTQTPSHQVTQMGQEVILRCVPISNHLYFYWYRQILGQKVEFLVSFYNNEISEKSEIFDDQFSVERPDGSNFTLKIRSTKLEDSAMYFCATLSGAVITDTQYFGPGTRLTVL.

This chain joins TRBV23-1 and TRBJ1-1; 10 nucleotides match TRBD1. TRBV23-1 is identified as an open reading frame with a role that is uncertain. The CDR3 runs 20 residues. V shed 0 bases and J 0 bases; nucleotides not matched to a gene: 13. The CDR3 nucleotides read TGCGCCAGCAGTCAATCTAAGGACAGGGGGTATGTGGGGGTGAACACTGAAGCTTTCTTT. It specifies CASSQSKDRGYVGVNTEAFF.

The gene calls are TRBV19 and TRBJ2-7; 7 bases agree with TRBD1. From germline, CDR1 is LNHDA and CDR2 SQIVND (reference sequence). The CDR3 covers 13 residues. Trimming removed 6 bases from V and 5 bases from J; junction bases left unmatched: 7. DNA for the CDR3: TGTGCCAGTAGGAAGACAGGGTCCCACGAGCAGTACTTC. The encoded protein is CASRKTGSHEQYF.

The chain is built from TRBV9 and TRBJ1-2; D is possibly TRBD1 (5 bases). The V gene's germline CDR1 is SGDLS and CDR2 YYNGEE. The V and J ends lost 0 bases and 0 bases respectively, with 6 bases between them. This CDR3 has 14 residues. CDR3 coding DNA: TGTGCCAGCAGCGTAGAGGGGACTAACTATGGCTACACCTTC. Its protein is CASSVEGTNYGYTF.